This T cell receptor beta chain was recovered during a study of CD8 T cells in ankylosing spondylitis. Study-wide points: Matched ankylosing spondylitis synovial fluid reportedly contained a significantly enriched population of disease-linked clones. What seemed typical of ankylosing spondylitis blood was a TCR beta motif built from about eight highly homologous variants.

The germline CDR1 and CDR2 sequences are SEHNR and FQNEAQ (reference sequence). There are 14 residues in the CDR3. Trimming took 3 bases from V and 9 from J, leaving 15 bases between them. TCRdb passed the 5' RACE reads through MiXCR, listing each CDR3 protein once. The table has a few hundred thousand distinct CDR3 sequences, approximately 10% seen once. This clonotype was detected ten times or more. Its antigen is as yet unknown. The sample consisted of blood, either unsorted or a sorted T cell fraction (not recorded which). The V and J genes are TRBV7-9 and TRBJ2-1; D is possibly TRBD1 (6 bases). This sequence was found in a female donor with ankylosing spondylitis or in good health (not recorded which). DNA of the CDR3: TGTGCCAGCAGCTTCCCTGGGCTAGGGGGTGAGCAGTTCTTC. It yields the protein CASSFPGLGGEQFF.